These 31 T cell receptor beta chains came from one sample sequenced in a study of PD-L1 blockade in urothelial cancer. Using immunoSEQ multiplex PCR, the repertoire was profiled, and TCRdb retains in-frame clones only, with some absent. This sample yields around 130,000 clones, of which roughly 84% are seen a single time; about 2.9% belongs to the top ten. The time point is: pretreatment peripheral blood. The sample in question was PBMCs, obtained around atezolizumab (anti-PD-L1) treatment. The receptor set was obtained from a man between 50 and 59 years old with urothelial cancer.

The rearrangement links TRBV2 to TRBJ2-5, with TRBD2 identical over 10 bases. The end of the DNA is better explained by TRBJ2-7, so the J call may be wrong. CDR1 and CDR2 from the germline V gene are SNHLY and FYNNEI. The CDR3 sequence is 13 residues long. CDR3 region: CASTQAGGGEQYF. The CDR3 nucleotides are TGTGCCAGCACGCAAGCGGGAGGGGGCGAGCAGTACTTC.

The chain links TRBV28 to TRBJ1-3, with D possibly TRBD1 on 6 matching bases. The germline V gene encodes CDR1 MDHEN and CDR2 SYDVKM. V lost 2 bases and J lost 0, with 8 bases in between. This CDR3 contains 15 residues. The CDR3 here is CASSLPGVSGNTIYF. The CDR3 DNA sequence: TGTGCCAGCAGTTTACCAGGGGTCTCTGGAAACACCATATATTTT.

This chain joins TRBV19 and TRBJ2-3; TRBD2 aligns across 9 bases. Looked up from germline, CDR1 is LNHDA and CDR2 is SQIVND (reference sequence). The CDR3 is 14 residues long. The V gene end was trimmed by 6 bases and the J gene end by 2 bases; junction bases not matched to a gene: 3. In DNA form, the CDR3 reads TGTGCCAGTAGGCCTAGCGGGGCCACAGATACGCAGTATTTT. This codes for CASRPSGATDTQYF. The full variable domain, completed using reference TRBV19 and TRBJ2-3, is DGGITQSPKYLFRKEGQNVTLSCEQNLNHDAMYWYRQDPGQGLRLIYYSQIVNDFQKGDIAEGYSVSREKKESFPLTVTSAQKNPTAFYLCASRPSGATDTQYFGPGTRLTVL.

The chain has TRBV21-1 and TRBJ1-4. TRBV21-1 has pseudogene status. This CDR3 region has 14 residues. The CDR3 sequence: CASPGVCTNEKLFF. CDR3 in DNA: TGTGCCAGTCCGGGGGTCTGCACTAATGAAAAACTGTTTTTT.

This clone was detected only once. The V call is TRBV7-3, the J call TRBJ2-1; tentative D call: TRBD1 (5 bases). Germline CDR1 is SGHTA and CDR2 is FQGTGA. V lost 2 bases and J lost 6, with 8 bases in between. This CDR3 is 13 amino acids long. DNA of the CDR3: TGTGCCAGCAGCTTAGACAGAACCAATGAGCAGTTCTTC. Its translation: CASSLDRTNEQFF.

V gene TRBV7-8 combines with J gene TRBJ2-1; TRBD2 matches at 11 bases. Trimming took 5 bases from V and 7 from J; bases not matched to a gene: 13. CDR3 length equals 17 residues. The germline V gene has CDR1 SGHVS and CDR2 FQNEAQ. The CDR3 region has the DNA TGTGCCAGCAGCCCAGGACTAGCGGGTTCGGGGGGGAATGAGCAGTTCTTC. Translated: CASSPGLAGSGGNEQFF.

CDR3 bases: TGTGCCAGCTCACCCAGTTCCGCAGGAGGTCAGCCCCAGCATTTT. Its protein product is CASSPSSAGGQPQHF. The chain joins TRBV18 to TRBJ1-5; D not certain. Trimming removed 3 bases from V and 6 bases from J, with 15 bases in between. From germline, CDR1 is KGHSH and CDR2 LQKENI. The CDR3 covers 15 residues.

The rearrangement uses TRBV5-1 and TRBJ2-5, with 9 bases matching TRBD2. The CDR3 is made up of 14 amino acids. V was clipped by 4 bases and J by 2 bases; unmatched bases: 3. The germline V gene encodes CDR1 SGHRS and CDR2 YFSETQ. The CDR3: CASSGGLAQETQYF. CDR3 in DNA: TGCGCCAGCAGCGGCGGACTAGCGCAAGAGACCCAGTACTTC.

This chain joins TRBV7-6 and TRBJ2-3, with 10 positions matching TRBD1. Per germline, CDR1 SGHVS and CDR2 FNYEAQ. V shed 5 bases, J shed 4 bases, and the junction held 9 bases outside the gene matches. The CDR3 extends over 16 amino acids. CDR3 coding DNA: TGTGCCAGCAGCCACCCGAGGACAGGGGGGGCAGATACGCAGTATTTT. Its translation: CASSHPRTGGADTQYF.

The rearrangement uses TRBV15 and TRBJ2-5; 8 nucleotides line up with TRBD2. Germline assignment: CDR1 LNHNV and CDR2 YYDKDF (reference sequence). The CDR3 runs to 14 residues. V lost 4 bases, J lost 5 bases, and 6 bases stayed unmatched. CDR3 residues: CATSTGGGSETQYF. The DNA of the CDR3 is TGTGCCACCAGCACCGGCGGGGGGTCTGAGACCCAGTACTTC.

This clone was found a few times. V and J are TRBV7-2 and TRBJ1-5; D may be TRBD1 (5 bases). The germline gives CDR1 SGHTA, CDR2 FQGNSA. V dropped 0 bases and J dropped 6 bases, with 9 bases sitting between them. The CDR3 loop spans 14 amino acids. The CDR3 region is CASSLAGRGQPQHF. Written as DNA, the CDR3 is TGTGCCAGCAGCTTAGCGGGAAGGGGTCAGCCCCAGCATTTT.

The chain is built from TRBV27 and TRBJ1-1, with a weak D call TRBD1 (5 bases). Germline CDR1 and CDR2: MNHEY and SMNVEV (reference sequence). Trimming shortened V by 5 bases and J by 4 bases, and 14 bases separated the two germline ends. The CDR3 has 14 amino acids. The CDR3, as DNA: TGTGCCAGCAGTCCTCGGGGGGGTGGCACTGAAGCTTTCTTT. This encodes CASSPRGGGTEAFF.

The chain couples TRBV5-1 to TRBJ2-3; 10 bases map to TRBD2. The CDR3 loop spans 16 amino acids. V gave up 0 bases and J gave up 2 bases; unmatched junction bases: 3. Per germline, CDR1 SGHRS and CDR2 YFSETQ. CDR3 sequence reads: CASSLALAGFTDTQYF. In DNA form, the CDR3 reads TGCGCCAGCAGCTTGGCACTAGCGGGATTCACAGATACGCAGTATTTT.

The chain joins TRBV28 to TRBJ2-7, with D tentatively TRBD2 (6 bases). Trimming removed 3 bases at V and 0 bases at J, with 12 bases between. CDR1 and CDR2 (germline): MDHEN, SYDVKM. The CDR3 runs 15 residues. In DNA, the CDR3 is TGTGCCAGCAGTTTCAGGCGGGGAGACTCCTACGAGCAGTACTTC. It specifies CASSFRRGDSYEQYF.

V is TRBV27 and J is TRBJ1-1, with unresolved D. V lost 6 bases and J 0 bases, leaving 14 bases between the germline ends. CDR1 MNHEY and CDR2 SMNVEV come from the germline V gene (reference sequence). This CDR3 is built from 15 residues. For the CDR3, the DNA is TGTGCCAGCAGGCCCCGAAAGCATCTGAACACTGAAGCTTTCTTT. This codes for CASRPRKHLNTEAFF.

This clone appeared a few times. J is TRBJ2-7 and V is TRBV6-1, with 12 bases matching TRBD2. Germline values: CDR1 MNHNS, CDR2 SASEGT. The CDR3 spans 14 residues. V lost 5 bases and J lost 3; bases outside the gene matches: 2. CDR3 nucleotide sequence: TGTGCCAGCAGTCGACTAGCGGGGGACTACGAGCAGTACTTC. Its translation is CASSRLAGDYEQYF.

The table lists this clone with a few counts. V and J are TRBV5-4 and TRBJ1-1; D not certain. Trimming shortened V by 0 bases and J by 0 bases, and 3 bases separated the two germline ends. The germline CDR1 and CDR2 sequences are SGHNT and YYREEE (reference sequence). The CDR3 extends over 13 amino acids. CDR3 DNA sequence: TGTGCCAGCAGCTTGGAGCTGAACACTGAAGCTTTCTTT. Translation gives CASSLELNTEAFF.

The chain uses TRBV9 and TRBJ1-2; the match to TRBD1 covers 9 bases. Per the germline V gene, CDR1 is SGDLS and CDR2 is YYNGEE. The CDR3 is 14 amino acids. The V segment lost 6 bases and the J segment 8 bases; nucleotides outside the gene matches: 11. The CDR3 sequence is CASTKGGTGTGYTF. The CDR3 DNA is TGTGCCAGCACCAAAGGGGGGACAGGGACCGGCTACACCTTC.

The table lists this clone with a count of one. The chain links TRBV10-3 to TRBJ1-5, with D maybe TRBD1 (6 bases). Trimming left V 8 bases short and J 4 bases short, with 12 bases between. This CDR3 contains 13 residues. CDR1 is ENHRY and CDR2 is SYGVKD in the germline V gene. As DNA, the CDR3 is TGTGCCATCCAGGACAGAGGAAATCAGCCCCAGCATTTT. This encodes CAIQDRGNQPQHF.

The J gene is TRBJ2-2, the V gene TRBV18; D is uncertain. Trimming removed 3 bases from V and 2 bases from J, with 7 bases in between. This CDR3 contains 14 residues. In germline, CDR1 is KGHSH, CDR2 LQKENI. CDR3 protein: CASSPVLNTGELFF. The CDR3 DNA sequence: TGTGCCAGCTCACCCGTCCTAAACACCGGGGAGCTGTTTTTT.

This clone is a singleton in its sample. The chain links TRBV5-5 to TRBJ1-2; D uncertain. This CDR3 has 17 residues. Trimming shortened V by 1 base and J by 5 bases, and 21 bases separated the two germline ends. The germline V gene has CDR1 SGHKS and CDR2 YYEKEE (reference sequence). The CDR3 DNA sequence: TGTGCCAGCAGCTTGTCTACCTCAGCGGGTGACTTTTATGGCTACACCTTC. Protein sequence: CASSLSTSAGDFYGYTF.

Of note for this clone: At one of its ends the junction is not consistent with the germline gene, which may arise from a read error. The CDR3 sequence: CAIKGTGKDHF. CDR3 in DNA: TGTGCCATAAAAGGGACAGGAAAGGACCATTTT. J is TRBJ1-1 and V is TRBV10-3, with 8 positions matching TRBD1. CDR1 and CDR2 (germline): ENHRY, SYGVKD. This CDR3 has 11 residues.

The chain joins TRBV19 to TRBJ1-1; possible D gene TRBD1, 5 bases. The length of the CDR3 is 13 residues. Trimming stripped 4 bases from V and 1 base from J, with 7 bases between. Germline V lookup: CDR1 LNHDA, CDR2 SQIVND (reference sequence). The CDR3 nucleotides are TGTGCCAGTAGTACAGGGCGGAACACTGAAGCTTTCTTT. It encodes CASSTGRNTEAFF.

The chain's CDR3 is CASSRGLKGNTIYF. The CDR3 DNA is TGTGCCAGTTCGCGGGGGCTGAAGGGAAACACCATATATTTT. The rearrangement links TRBV19 to TRBJ1-3; tentatively, D is TRBD1 (6 bases). The CDR3 sequence is 14 residues long. Deletions cut 8 bases from V and 4 bases from J, with 15 bases between. In germline, CDR1 is LNHDA, CDR2 SQIVND (reference sequence).

The table lists this clone with a few counts. Written as DNA, the CDR3 is TGTGCCAGCAGCAGAGACCTACAGGACACTGAAGCTTTCTTT. Amino acids: CASSRDLQDTEAFF. The chain recombines TRBV5-4 with TRBJ1-1; D is possibly TRBD1 (5 bases). The V and J ends lost 4 bases and 3 bases respectively, with 13 bases between them. The CDR3 extends over 14 amino acids. Germline loops: CDR1 SGHNT, CDR2 YYREEE (reference sequence). Full variable domain (rest looked up from reference TRBV5-4 and TRBJ1-1): ETGVTQSPTHLIKTRGQQVTLRCSSQSGHNTVSWYQQALGQGPQFIFQYYREEENGRGNFPPRFSGLQFPNYSSELNVNALELDDSALYLCASSRDLQDTEAFFGQGTRLTVV.

The genes are TRBV5-1 and TRBJ2-5; TRBD2 matches 10 bases. Trimming at V came to 6 bases and at J to 1 base, leaving 9 bases not matched to a gene. CDR1 and CDR2 (germline): SGHRS, YFSETQ. This CDR3 has 16 residues. The CDR3 nucleotides are TGCGCCAGCAACCCGGGGGCTAGCGGGGGCCAAGAGACCCAGTACTTC. Encoded protein: CASNPGASGGQETQYF.

The V and J genes are TRBV18 and TRBJ2-2; D possibly corresponds to TRBD1 (6 bases). The germline gives CDR1 KGHSH, CDR2 LQKENI. V shed 2 bases and J shed 4 bases, with 14 bases lying between them. There are 16 residues in the CDR3. DNA of the CDR3: TGTGCCAGCTCACCAAGATCCCAGGGGAGCACCGGGGAGCTGTTTTTT. This encodes CASSPRSQGSTGELFF. The whole variable domain, remainder taken from reference TRBV18 and TRBJ2-2, is NAGVMQNPRHLVRRRGQEARLRCSPMKGHSHVYWYRQLPEEGLKFMVYLQKENIIDESGMPKERFSAEFPKEGPSILRIQQVVRGDSAAYFCASSPRSQGSTGELFFGEGSRLTVL.

Turning to this clone: One end of the junction does not line up with germline, which may come from a read error. The chain combines TRBV25-1 with TRBJ1-1, with a weak D call TRBD1 (5 bases). This CDR3 region has 17 residues. CDR1 and CDR2 (germline): MGHDK, SYGVNS. Here the CDR3 DNA reads TGTGCCAGCAGTGAAAATACAGGAAGGGGAATGAACACTGAAGCTCTCTTT. It yields the protein CASSENTGRGMNTEALF.

Only one count was recorded for this clone. V is TRBV7-9 and J is TRBJ2-1; 9 nucleotides align to TRBD2. CDR3 length equals 12 residues. V lost 5 bases and J lost 12; bases outside the gene matches: 5. Germline V gene sequence: CDR1 SEHNR, CDR2 FQNEAQ (reference sequence). The CDR3 DNA reads TGTGCCAGCAGCACACAGACTAGCGGGCAGTTCTTC. It yields the protein CASSTQTSGQFF.

The V gene is TRBV28, the J gene TRBJ1-1; 8 nucleotides agree with TRBD1. Germline-derived CDR1 and CDR2 are MDHEN and SYDVKM. Trimming removed 8 bases from V and 10 bases from J; junction bases left unmatched: 12. This CDR3 comprises 13 residues. The CDR3: CASSTGDRLSAFF. The CDR3 nucleotides read TGTGCCAGCTCGACAGGGGATAGACTCTCAGCTTTCTTT. The full variable domain, rest sourced from reference TRBV28 and TRBJ1-1, is DVKVTQSSRYLVKRTGEKVFLECVQDMDHENMFWYRQDPGLGLRLIYFSYDVKMKEKGDIPEGYSVSREKKERFSLILESASTNQTSMYLCASSTGDRLSAFFGQGTRLTVV.

The rearrangement uses TRBV4-1 and TRBJ1-5, with 8 nucleotides matching TRBD1. V shed 2 bases and J 3 bases; nucleotides not matched to a gene: 3. The CDR3 totals 15 residues. Germline loops: CDR1 MGHRA, CDR2 YSYEKL. CDR3 region: CASSQSDRANQPQHF. The CDR3 region has the DNA TGCGCCAGCAGCCAATCGGACAGGGCCAATCAGCCCCAGCATTTT.